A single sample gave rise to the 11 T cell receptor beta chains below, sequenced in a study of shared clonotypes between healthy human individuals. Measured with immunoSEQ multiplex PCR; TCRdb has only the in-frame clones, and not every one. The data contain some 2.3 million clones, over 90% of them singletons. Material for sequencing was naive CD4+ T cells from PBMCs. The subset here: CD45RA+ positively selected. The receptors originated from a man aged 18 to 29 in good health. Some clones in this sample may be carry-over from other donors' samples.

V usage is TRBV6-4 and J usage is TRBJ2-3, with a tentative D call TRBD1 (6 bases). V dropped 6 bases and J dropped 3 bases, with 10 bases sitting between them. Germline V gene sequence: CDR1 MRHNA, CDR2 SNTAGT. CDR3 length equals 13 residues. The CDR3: CASSLTGTDTQYF. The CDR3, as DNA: TGTGCCAGCAGCCTGACAGGAACAGATACGCAGTATTTT.

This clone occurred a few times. The CDR3 protein is CASSSVKGENEQFF. Written as DNA, the CDR3 is TGCGCCAGCAGCTCTGTGAAGGGGGAGAATGAGCAGTTCTTC. The chain carries TRBV5-1 and TRBJ2-1; TRBD1 is a possible D gene (6 bases). Trimming stripped 3 bases from V and 7 bases from J, with 14 bases between. This CDR3 is built from 14 residues. CDR1 SGHRS and CDR2 YFSETQ come from the germline V gene.

CDR3 sequence (DNA): TGTGCCAGCAGCCGACTAGACCTCTCCTACAATGAGCAGTTCTTC. Protein sequence: CASSRLDLSYNEQFF. The chain employs TRBV7-9 and TRBJ2-1; D perhaps matches TRBD2 (6 bases). The CDR3 runs 15 residues. Deletions cut 5 bases from V and 0 bases from J, with 11 bases between. CDR1 is SEHNR and CDR2 is FQNEAQ in the germline V gene (reference sequence).

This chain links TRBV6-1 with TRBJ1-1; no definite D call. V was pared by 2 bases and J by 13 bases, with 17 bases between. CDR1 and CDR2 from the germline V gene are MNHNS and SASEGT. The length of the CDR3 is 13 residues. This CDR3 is CASSERRALNVFF. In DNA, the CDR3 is TGTGCCAGCAGTGAAAGACGGGCCCTGAATGTTTTCTTT.

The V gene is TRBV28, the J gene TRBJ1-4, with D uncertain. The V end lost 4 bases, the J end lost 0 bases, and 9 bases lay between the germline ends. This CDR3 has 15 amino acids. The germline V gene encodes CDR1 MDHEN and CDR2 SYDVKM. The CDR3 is CASSSPTSTNEKLFF. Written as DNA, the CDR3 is TGTGCCAGCAGTTCCCCGACGTCAACTAATGAAAAACTGTTTTTT.

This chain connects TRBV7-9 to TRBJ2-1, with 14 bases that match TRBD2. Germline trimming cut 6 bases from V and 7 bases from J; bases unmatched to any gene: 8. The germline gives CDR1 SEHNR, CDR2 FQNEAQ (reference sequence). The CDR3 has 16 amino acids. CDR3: CASSPGTSGSLNEQFF. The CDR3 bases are TGTGCCAGCAGTCCCGGGACTAGCGGGAGTTTGAATGAGCAGTTCTTC.

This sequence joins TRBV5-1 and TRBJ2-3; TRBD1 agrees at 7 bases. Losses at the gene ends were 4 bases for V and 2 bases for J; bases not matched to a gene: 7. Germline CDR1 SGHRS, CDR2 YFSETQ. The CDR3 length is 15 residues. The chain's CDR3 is CASSLSGTDTDTQYF. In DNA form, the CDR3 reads TGCGCCAGCAGCCTCTCAGGGACAGACACAGATACGCAGTATTTT. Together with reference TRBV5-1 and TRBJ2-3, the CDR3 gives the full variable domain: KAGVTQTPRYLIKTRGQQVTLSCSPISGHRSVSWYQQTPGQGLQFLFEYFSETQRNKGNFPGRFSGRQFSNSRSEMNVSTLELGDSALYLCASSLSGTDTDTQYFGPGTRLTVL.

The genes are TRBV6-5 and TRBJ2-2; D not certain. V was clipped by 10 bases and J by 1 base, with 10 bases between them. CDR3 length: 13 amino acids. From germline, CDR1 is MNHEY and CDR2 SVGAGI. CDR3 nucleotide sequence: TGTGCCACCCGGTCTGAGAACACCGGGGAGCTGTTTTTT. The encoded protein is CATRSENTGELFF.

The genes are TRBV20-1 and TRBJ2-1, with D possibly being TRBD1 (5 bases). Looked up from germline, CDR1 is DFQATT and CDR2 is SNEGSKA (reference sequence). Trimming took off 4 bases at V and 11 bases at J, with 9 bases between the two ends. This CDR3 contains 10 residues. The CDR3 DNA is TGCAGTGCTAAGACAGCTCAGCAGTTCTTC. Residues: CSAKTAQQFF.

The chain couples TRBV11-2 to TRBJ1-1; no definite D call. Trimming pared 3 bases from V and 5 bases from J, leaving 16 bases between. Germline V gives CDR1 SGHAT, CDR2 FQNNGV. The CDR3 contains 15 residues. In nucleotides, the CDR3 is TGTGCCAGCAGCTTCGGCCTTTCTGGGAGGACTGAAGCTTTCTTT. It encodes CASSFGLSGRTEAFF.

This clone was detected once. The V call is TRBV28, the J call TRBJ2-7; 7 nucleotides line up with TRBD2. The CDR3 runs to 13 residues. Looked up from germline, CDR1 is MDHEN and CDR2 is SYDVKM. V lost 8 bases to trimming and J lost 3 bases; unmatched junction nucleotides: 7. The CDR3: CASGLGRYYEQYF. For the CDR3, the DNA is TGTGCCAGCGGACTCGGGAGGTACTACGAGCAGTACTTC.